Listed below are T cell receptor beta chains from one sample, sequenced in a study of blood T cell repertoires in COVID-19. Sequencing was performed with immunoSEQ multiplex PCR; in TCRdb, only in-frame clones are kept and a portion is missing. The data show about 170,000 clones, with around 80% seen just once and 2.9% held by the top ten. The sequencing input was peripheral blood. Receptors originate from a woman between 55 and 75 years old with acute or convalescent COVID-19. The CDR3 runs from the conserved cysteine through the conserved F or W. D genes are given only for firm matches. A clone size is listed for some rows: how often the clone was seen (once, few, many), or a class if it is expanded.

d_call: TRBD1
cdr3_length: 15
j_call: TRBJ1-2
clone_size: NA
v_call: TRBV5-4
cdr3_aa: CASTTRLTGQQGYTF
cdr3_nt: TGTGCCAGCACCACACGGTTAACGGGACAGCAAGGCTACACCTTC

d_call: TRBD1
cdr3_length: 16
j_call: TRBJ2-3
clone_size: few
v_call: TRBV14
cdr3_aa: CASSRLTGSPQDTQYF
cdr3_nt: TGTGCCAGCAGCCGCCTGACAGGGTCCCCACAAGATACGCAGTATTTT

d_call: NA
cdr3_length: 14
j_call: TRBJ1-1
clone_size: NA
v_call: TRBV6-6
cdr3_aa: CASSYSQGNAEAFF
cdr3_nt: TGTGCCAGCAGTTACTCCCAGGGAAACGCTGAAGCTTTCTTT

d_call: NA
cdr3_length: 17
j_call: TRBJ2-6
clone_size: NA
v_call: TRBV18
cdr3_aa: CASSPSGQGSGANVLTF
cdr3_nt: TGTGCCAGCTCACCCTCCGGGCAGGGATCTGGGGCCAACGTCCTGACTTTC

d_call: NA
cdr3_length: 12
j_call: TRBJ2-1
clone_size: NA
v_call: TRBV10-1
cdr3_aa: CASSAQDNEQFF
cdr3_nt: TGCGCCAGCAGTGCACAGGACAATGAGCAGTTCTTC

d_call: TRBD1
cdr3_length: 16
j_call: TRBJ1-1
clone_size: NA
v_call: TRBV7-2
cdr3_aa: CASSRTGGVGTTEAFF
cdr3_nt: TGTGCCAGCAGCAGGACAGGGGGGGTCGGGACCACTGAAGCTTTCTTT

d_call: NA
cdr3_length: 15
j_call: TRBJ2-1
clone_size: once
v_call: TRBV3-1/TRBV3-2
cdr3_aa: CASSRGAVVDNEQFF
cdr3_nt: TGTGCCAGCAGTCGGGGGGCGGTCGTGGACAATGAGCAGTTCTTC

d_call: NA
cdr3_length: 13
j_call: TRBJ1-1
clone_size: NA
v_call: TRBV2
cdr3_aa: CASSQDMNTEAFF
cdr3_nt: TGTGCCAGCAGCCAGGACATGAACACTGAAGCTTTCTTT

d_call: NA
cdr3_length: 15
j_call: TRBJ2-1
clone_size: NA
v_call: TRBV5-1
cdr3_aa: CASSPPERSRDEQFF
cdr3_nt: TGCGCCAGCAGCCCCCCGGAGCGGTCGAGGGATGAGCAGTTCTTC

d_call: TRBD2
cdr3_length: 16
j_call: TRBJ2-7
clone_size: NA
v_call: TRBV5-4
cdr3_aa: CASTPGSGGPSYEQYF
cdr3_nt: TGTGCCAGCACCCCAGGGAGCGGGGGACCATCCTACGAGCAGTACTTC

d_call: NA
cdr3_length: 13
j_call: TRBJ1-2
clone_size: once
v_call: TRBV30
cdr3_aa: CAWSVTESTGYTF
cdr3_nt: TGTGCCTGGAGTGTAACGGAGTCCACGGGCTACACCTTC

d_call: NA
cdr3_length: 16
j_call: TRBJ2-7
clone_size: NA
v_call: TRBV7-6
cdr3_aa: CASSLGSGQFSYEQYF
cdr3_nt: TGTGCCAGCAGCTTAGGCTCCGGACAGTTCTCCTACGAGCAGTACTTC

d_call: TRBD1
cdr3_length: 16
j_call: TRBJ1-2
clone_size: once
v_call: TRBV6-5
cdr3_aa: CASSYTLTGTGYGYTF
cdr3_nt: TGTGCCAGCAGTTATACCTTGACAGGGACTGGCTATGGCTACACCTTC

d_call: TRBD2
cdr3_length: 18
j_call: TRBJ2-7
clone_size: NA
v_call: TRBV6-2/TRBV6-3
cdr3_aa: CASSTPGTSGGAFHEQYF
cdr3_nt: TGTGCCAGCAGTACTCCCGGGACTAGCGGGGGGGCCTTCCACGAGCAGTACTTC

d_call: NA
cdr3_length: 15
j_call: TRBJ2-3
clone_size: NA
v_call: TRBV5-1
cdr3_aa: CASSSVWSSTDTQYF
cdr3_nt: TGCGCCAGCAGCTCTGTGTGGAGTAGCACAGATACGCAGTATTTT